This T cell receptor (beta chain) was observed in a study of T cells expressing NK-cell markers. Study-level information: Seven donors tested HCMV-seropositive and one tested seronegative among the eight sequenced.

Study results and caveats: Among four donors, these clonotypes also ranked first in the CD3+CD56-NKG2C+ fraction.

TCRdb reprocessed the 5' RACE reads and reports one entry per CDR3 protein, with no DNA. The sample includes hundreds of thousands of distinct CDR3 sequences. On this clonotype: No antigen is known for it.

This clonotype originated in a woman between 18 and 75 years old in good health. The sample consisted of blood T cells: a sorted CD56 or NKG2C T cell subset, CD4+ or CD8+ T cells, or bulk PBMC T cells (not recorded which).

The CDR3 sequence is CASTQRLYEQYF. This sequence joins TRBV6-2 or TRBV6-3 and TRBJ2-7. CDR3 size: 12 residues. The germline V gene has CDR1 MNHEY and CDR2 SVGEGT.